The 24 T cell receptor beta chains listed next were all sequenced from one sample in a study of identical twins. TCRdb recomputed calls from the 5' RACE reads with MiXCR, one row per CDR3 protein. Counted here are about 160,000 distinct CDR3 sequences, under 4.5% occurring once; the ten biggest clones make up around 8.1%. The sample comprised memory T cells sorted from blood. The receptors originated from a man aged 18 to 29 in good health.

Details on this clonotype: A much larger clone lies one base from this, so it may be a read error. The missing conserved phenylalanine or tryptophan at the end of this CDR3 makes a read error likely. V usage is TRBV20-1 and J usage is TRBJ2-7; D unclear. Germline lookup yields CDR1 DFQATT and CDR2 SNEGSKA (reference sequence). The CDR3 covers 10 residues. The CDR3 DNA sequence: TGCATCAGCAAAGCCTACGAGCAGTACTCC. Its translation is CISKAYEQYS.

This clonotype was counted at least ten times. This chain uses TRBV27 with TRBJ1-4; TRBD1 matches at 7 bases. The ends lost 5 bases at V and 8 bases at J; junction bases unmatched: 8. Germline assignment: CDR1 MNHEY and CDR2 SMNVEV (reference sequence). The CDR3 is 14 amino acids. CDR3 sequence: CASSMTGWGEKLFF. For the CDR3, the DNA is TGTGCCAGCAGTATGACAGGGTGGGGCGAAAAACTGTTTTTT.

CDR3 in DNA: TGTGCCAGTAGTACGAATGGAAACACCATATATTTT. Translation: CASSTNGNTIYF. This chain joins TRBV19 and TRBJ1-3; D unresolved. The CDR3 has 12 amino acids. V dropped 4 bases and J dropped 3 bases, with 4 bases sitting between them. CDR1 is LNHDA and CDR2 is SQIVND in the germline V gene (reference sequence).

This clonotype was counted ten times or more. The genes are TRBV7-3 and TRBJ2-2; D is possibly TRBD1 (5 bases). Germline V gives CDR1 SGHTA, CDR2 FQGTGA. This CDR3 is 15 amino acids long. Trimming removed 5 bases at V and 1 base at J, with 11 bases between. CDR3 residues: CASSPKTGNTGELFF. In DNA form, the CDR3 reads TGTGCCAGCAGCCCAAAAACAGGGAACACCGGGGAGCTGTTTTTT.

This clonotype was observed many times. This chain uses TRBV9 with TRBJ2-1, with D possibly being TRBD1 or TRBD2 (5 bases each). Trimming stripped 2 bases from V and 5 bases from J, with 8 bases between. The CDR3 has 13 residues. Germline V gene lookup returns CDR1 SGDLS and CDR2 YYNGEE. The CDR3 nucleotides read TGTGCCAGCAGCGTCAGAGGGGACAATGAGCAGTTCTTC. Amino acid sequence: CASSVRGDNEQFF.

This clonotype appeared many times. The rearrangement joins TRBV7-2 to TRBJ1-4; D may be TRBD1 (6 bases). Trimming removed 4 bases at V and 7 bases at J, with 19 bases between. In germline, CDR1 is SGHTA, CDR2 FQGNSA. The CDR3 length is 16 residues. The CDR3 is CASSSRTGTLGEKLFF. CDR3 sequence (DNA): TGTGCCAGCAGCTCTAGGACCGGGACATTGGGTGAAAAACTGTTTTTT.

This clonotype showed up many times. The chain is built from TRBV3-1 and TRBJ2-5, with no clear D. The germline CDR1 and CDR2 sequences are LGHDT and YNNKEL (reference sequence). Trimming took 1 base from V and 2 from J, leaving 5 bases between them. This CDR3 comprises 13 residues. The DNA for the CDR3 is TGTGCCAGCAGCCAAGGACCGCAAGAGACCCAGTACTTC. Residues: CASSQGPQETQYF.

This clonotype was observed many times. CDR3 protein: CATSRVGGTSTF. CDR3 coding DNA: TGTGCCACCAGCAGAGTCGGGGGGACAAGCACCTTC. J is TRBJ1-2 and V is TRBV15; perhaps TRBD1 as D (6 bases). This CDR3 contains 12 residues. CDR1 and CDR2 (germline): LNHNV, YYDKDF (reference sequence). Deletions cut 1 base from V and 13 bases from J, with 13 bases between.

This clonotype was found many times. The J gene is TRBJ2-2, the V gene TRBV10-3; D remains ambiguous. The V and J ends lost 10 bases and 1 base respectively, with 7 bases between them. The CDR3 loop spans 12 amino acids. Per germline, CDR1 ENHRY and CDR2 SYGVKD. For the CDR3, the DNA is TGTGCCACCGAAGAGAACACCGGGGAGCTGTTTTTT. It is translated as CATEENTGELFF.

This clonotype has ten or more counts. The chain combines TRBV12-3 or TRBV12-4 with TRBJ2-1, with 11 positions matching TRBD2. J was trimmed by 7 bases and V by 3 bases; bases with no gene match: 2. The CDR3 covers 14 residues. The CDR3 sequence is CASSLTSGANEQFF. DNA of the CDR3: TGTGCCAGCAGTTTGACTAGCGGGGCTAATGAGCAGTTCTTC.

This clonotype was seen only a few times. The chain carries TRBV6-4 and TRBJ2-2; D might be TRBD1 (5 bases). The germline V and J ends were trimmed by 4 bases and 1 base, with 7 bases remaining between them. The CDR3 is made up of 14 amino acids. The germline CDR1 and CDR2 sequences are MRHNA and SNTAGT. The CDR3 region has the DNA TGTGCCAGCAGTGGGACACGGAACACCGGGGAGCTGTTTTTT. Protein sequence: CASSGTRNTGELFF.

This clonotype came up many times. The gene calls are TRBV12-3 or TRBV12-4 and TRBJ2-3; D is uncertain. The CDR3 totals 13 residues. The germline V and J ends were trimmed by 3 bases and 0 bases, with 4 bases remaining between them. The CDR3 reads CASSFGSTDTQYF. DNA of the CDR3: TGTGCCAGCAGTTTTGGCAGCACAGATACGCAGTATTTT.

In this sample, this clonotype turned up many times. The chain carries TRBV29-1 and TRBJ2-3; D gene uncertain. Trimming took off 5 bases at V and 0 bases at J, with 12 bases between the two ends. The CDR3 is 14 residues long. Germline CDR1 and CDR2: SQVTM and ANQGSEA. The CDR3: CSVSPSASTDTQYF. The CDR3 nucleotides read TGCAGCGTTTCCCCCAGCGCGAGCACAGATACGCAGTATTTT.

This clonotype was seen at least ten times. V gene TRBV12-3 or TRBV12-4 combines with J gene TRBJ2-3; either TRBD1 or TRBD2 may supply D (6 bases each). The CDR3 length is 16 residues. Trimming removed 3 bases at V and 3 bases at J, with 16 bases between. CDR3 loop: CASSFGGGGLTDTQYF. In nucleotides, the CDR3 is TGTGCCAGCAGTTTCGGGGGCGGAGGACTAACAGATACGCAGTATTTT.

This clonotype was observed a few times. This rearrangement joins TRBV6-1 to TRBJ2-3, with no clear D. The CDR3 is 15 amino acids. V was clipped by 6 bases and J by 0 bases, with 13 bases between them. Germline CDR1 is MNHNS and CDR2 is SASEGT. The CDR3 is CASRLLAASTDTQYF. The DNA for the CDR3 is TGTGCCAGCAGGCTCCTGGCTGCTAGCACAGATACGCAGTATTTT.

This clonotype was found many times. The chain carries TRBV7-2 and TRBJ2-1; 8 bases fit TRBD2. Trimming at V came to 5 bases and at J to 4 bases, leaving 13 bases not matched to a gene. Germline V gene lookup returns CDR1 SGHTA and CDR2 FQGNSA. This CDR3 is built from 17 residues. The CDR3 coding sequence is TGTGCCAGCAGCCCCAACTCACTAGCGGCCCAATACAATGAGCAGTTCTTC. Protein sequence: CASSPNSLAAQYNEQFF.

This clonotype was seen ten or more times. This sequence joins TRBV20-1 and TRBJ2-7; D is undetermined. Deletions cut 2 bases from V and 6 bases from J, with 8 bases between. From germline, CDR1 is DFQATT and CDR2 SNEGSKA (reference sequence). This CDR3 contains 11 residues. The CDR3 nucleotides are TGCAGTGCTAGAAAGGGCCTCGAGCAGTACTTC. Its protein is CSARKGLEQYF.

DNA of the CDR3: TGTGCCAGCAGTGAGAGGTCGTCGGGGTGGGCTGAAGCTTTCTTT. As protein: CASSERSSGWAEAFF. V is TRBV2 and J is TRBJ1-1; D not certain. Germline CDR1 reads SNHLY; CDR2 reads FYNNEI. There are 15 residues in the CDR3. V was shortened by 3 bases and J by 6 bases, with 17 bases between the two germline ends.

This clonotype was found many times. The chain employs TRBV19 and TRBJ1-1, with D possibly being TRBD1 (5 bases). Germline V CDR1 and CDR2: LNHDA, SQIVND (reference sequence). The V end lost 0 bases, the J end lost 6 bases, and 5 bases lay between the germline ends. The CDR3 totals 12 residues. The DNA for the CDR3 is TGTGCCAGTAGTATAGACAGGGCTGAAGCTTTCTTT. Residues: CASSIDRAEAFF. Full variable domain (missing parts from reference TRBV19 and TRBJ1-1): DGGITQSPKYLFRKEGQNVTLSCEQNLNHDAMYWYRQDPGQGLRLIYYSQIVNDFQKGDIAEGYSVSREKKESFPLTVTSAQKNPTAFYLCASSIDRAEAFFGQGTRLTVV.

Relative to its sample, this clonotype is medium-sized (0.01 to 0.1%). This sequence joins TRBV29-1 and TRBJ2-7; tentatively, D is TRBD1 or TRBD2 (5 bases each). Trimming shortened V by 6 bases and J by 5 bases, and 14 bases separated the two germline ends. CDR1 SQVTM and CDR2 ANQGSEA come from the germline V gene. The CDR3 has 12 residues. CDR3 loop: CSVRPRGDEQYF. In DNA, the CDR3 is TGCAGCGTGCGACCTAGAGGGGACGAGCAGTACTTC.

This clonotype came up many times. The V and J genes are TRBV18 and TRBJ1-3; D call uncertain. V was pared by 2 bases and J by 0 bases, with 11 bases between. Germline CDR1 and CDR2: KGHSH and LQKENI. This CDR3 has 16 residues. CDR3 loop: CASSPERPDSGNTIYF. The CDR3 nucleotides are TGTGCCAGCTCACCAGAACGACCGGACTCTGGAAACACCATATATTTT.

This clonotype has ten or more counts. CDR3 coding DNA: TGTGCCAGCAGCCCGACAGGGGGCTTGTCTGGCTACACCTTC. It encodes CASSPTGGLSGYTF. The J gene is TRBJ1-2, the V gene TRBV28, with 10 bases matching TRBD1. The V gene end was trimmed by 6 bases and the J gene end by 7 bases; junction bases not matched to a gene: 8. CDR1 is MDHEN and CDR2 is SYDVKM in the germline V gene. The CDR3 is made up of 14 amino acids.

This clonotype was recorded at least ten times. This chain's CDR3 is CASTERPYNEQFF. The CDR3 DNA is TGTGCCAGCACTGAGCGCCCCTACAATGAGCAGTTCTTC. The chain links TRBV6-1 to TRBJ2-1; D gene ambiguous. CDR3 length: 13 residues. Germline V gene sequence: CDR1 MNHNS, CDR2 SASEGT. V dropped 7 bases and J dropped 2 bases, with 9 bases sitting between them.

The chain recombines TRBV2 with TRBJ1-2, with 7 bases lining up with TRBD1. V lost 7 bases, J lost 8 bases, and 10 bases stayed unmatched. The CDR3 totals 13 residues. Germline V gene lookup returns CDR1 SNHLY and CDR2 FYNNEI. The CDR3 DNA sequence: TGTGCCAGCATTTCTGACAGGGTTGACGGCTACACCTTC. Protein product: CASISDRVDGYTF. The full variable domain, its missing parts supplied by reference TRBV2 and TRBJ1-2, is EPEVTQTPSHQVTQMGQEVILRCVPISNHLYFYWYRQILGQKVEFLVSFYNNEISEKSEIFDDQFSVERPDGSNFTLKIRSTKLEDSAMYFCASISDRVDGYTFGSGTRLTVV.